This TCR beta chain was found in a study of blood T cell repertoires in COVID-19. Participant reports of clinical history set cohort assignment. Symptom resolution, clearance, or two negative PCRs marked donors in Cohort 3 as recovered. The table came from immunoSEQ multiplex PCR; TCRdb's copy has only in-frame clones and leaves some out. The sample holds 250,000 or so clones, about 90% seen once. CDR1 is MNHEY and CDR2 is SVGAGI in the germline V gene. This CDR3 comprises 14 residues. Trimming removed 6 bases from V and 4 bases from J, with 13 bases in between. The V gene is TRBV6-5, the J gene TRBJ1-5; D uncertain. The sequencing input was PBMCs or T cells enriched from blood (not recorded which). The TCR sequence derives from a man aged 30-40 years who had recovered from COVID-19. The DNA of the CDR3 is TGTGCCAGCAGCTCCCCACGGCGGAATCAGCCCCAGCATTTT. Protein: CASSSPRRNQPQHF.